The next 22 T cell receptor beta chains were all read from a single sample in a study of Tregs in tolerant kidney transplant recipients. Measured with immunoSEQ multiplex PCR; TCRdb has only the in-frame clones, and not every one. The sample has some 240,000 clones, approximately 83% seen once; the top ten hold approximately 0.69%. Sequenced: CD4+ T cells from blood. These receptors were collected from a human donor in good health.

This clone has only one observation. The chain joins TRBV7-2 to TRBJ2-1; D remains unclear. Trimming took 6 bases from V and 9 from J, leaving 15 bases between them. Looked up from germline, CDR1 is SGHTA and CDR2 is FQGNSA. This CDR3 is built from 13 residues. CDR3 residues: CASSSALRTEQFF. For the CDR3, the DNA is TGTGCCAGCAGTTCCGCCTTGAGAACTGAGCAGTTCTTC. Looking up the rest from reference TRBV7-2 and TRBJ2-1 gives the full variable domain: GAGVSQSPSNKVTEKGKDVELRCDPISGHTALYWYRQSLGQGLEFLIYFQGNSAPDKSGLPSDRFSAERTGGSVSTLTIQRTQQEDSAVYLCASSSALRTEQFFGPGTRLTVL.

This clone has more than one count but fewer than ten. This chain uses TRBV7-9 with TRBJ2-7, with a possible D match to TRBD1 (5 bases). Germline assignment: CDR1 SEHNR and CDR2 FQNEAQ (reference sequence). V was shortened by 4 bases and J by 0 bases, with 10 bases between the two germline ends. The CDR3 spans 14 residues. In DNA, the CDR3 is TGTGCCAGCAGCTCAGGGTTCAGCTCCTACGAGCAGTACTTC. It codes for CASSSGFSSYEQYF.

DNA for the CDR3: TGTGCCAGCAGCCAGGACAGGGGGCGGAGGATTTCCTACGAGCAGTACTTC. Translated: CASSQDRGRRISYEQYF. The chain recombines TRBV5-6 with TRBJ2-5; 11 nucleotides match TRBD1. The closer fit of TRBJ2-7 to the DNA end suggests the J call may be wrong. The CDR3 totals 17 residues. Per the germline V gene, CDR1 is SGHDT and CDR2 is YYEEEE.

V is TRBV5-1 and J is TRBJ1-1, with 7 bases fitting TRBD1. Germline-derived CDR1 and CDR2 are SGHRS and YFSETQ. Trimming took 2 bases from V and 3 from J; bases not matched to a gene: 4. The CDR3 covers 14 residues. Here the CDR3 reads CASSFLQGDTEAFF. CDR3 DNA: TGCGCCAGCAGCTTTCTCCAGGGGGACACTGAAGCTTTCTTT.

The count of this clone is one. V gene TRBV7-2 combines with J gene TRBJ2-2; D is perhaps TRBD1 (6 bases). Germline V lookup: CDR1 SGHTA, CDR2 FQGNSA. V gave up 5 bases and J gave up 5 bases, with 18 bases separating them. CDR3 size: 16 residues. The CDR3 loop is CASSLGSGVRTGELFF. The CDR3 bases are TGTGCCAGCAGCCTAGGGTCAGGGGTTAGGACCGGGGAGCTGTTTTTT.

The CDR3 region has the DNA TGTGCCAGCAGTCCCCGGGTAGCGGGGGCCCACACAGATACGCAGTATTTT. The encoded protein is CASSPRVAGAHTDTQYF. The chain links TRBV27 to TRBJ2-3, with 9 bases fitting TRBD2. Germline lookup yields CDR1 MNHEY and CDR2 SMNVEV (reference sequence). This CDR3 has 17 residues. After removal of 5 bases from V and 2 bases from J, the junction contained 11 bases not matched to a gene.

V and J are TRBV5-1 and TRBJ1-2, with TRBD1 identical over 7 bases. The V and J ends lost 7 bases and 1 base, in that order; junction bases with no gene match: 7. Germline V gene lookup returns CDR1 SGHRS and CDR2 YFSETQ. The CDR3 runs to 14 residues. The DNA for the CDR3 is TGCGCCAGCTACCTGACAGGGAGTAACTATGGCTACACCTTC. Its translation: CASYLTGSNYGYTF.

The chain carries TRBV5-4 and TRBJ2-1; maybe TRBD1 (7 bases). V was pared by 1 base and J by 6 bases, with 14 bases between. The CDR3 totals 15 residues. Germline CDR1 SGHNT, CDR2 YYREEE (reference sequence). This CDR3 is CASSLFGGTVNEQFF. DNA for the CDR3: TGTGCCAGCAGCTTGTTTGGCGGGACAGTCAATGAGCAGTTCTTC. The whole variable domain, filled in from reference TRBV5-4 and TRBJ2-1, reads ETGVTQSPTHLIKTRGQQVTLRCSSQSGHNTVSWYQQALGQGPQFIFQYYREEENGRGNFPPRFSGLQFPNYSSELNVNALELDDSALYLCASSLFGGTVNEQFFGPGTRLTVL.

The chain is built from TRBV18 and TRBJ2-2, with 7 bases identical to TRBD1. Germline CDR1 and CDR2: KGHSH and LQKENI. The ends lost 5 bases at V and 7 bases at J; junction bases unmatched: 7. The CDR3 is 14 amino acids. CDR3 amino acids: CASSDRAVGGELFF. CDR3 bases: TGTGCCAGCTCAGACAGGGCGGTCGGCGGGGAGCTGTTTTTT.

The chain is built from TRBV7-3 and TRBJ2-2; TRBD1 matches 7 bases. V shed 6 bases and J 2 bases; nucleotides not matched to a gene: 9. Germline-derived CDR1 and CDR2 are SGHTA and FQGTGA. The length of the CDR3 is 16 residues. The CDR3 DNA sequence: TGTGCCAGCAGGGGACCGGGACAGACCAACACCGGGGAGCTGTTTTTT. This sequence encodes CASRGPGQTNTGELFF.

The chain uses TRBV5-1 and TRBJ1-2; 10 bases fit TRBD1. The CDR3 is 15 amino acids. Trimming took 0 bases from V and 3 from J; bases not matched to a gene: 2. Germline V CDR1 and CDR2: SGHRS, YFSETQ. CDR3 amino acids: CASSLGDRGYYGYTF. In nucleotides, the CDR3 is TGCGCCAGCAGCTTGGGGGACAGGGGCTACTATGGCTACACCTTC.

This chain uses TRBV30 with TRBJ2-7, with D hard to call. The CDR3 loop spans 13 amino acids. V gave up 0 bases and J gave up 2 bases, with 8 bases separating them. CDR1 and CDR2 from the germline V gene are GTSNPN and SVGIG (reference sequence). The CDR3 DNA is TGTGCCTGGAGTGTTGCGGTTCCCTACGAGCAGTACTTC. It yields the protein CAWSVAVPYEQYF. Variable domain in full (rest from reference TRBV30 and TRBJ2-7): SQTIHQWPATLVQPVGSPLSLECTVEGTSNPNLYWYRQAAGRGLQLLFYSVGIGQISSEVPQNLSASRPQDRQFILSSKKLLLSDSGFYLCAWSVAVPYEQYFGPGTRLTVT.

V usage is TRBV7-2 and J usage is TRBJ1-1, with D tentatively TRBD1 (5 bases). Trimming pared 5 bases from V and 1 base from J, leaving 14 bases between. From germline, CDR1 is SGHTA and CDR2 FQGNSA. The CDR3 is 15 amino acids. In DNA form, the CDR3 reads TGTGCCAGCAGCCCGGGACGGACGAAGAACACTGAAGCTTTCTTT. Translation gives CASSPGRTKNTEAFF.

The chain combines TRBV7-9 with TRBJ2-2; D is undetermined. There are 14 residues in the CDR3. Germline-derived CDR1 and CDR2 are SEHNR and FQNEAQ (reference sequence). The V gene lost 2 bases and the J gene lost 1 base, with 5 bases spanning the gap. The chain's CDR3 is CASSLSVNTGELFF. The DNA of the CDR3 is TGTGCCAGCAGCTTAAGTGTGAACACCGGGGAGCTGTTTTTT.

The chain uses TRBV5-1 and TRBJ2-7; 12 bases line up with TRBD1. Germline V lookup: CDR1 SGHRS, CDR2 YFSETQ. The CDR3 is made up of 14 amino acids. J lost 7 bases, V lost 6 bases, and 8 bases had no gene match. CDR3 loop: CASTPGQGAREQYF. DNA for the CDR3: TGCGCCAGCACACCGGGACAGGGGGCGAGGGAGCAGTACTTC.

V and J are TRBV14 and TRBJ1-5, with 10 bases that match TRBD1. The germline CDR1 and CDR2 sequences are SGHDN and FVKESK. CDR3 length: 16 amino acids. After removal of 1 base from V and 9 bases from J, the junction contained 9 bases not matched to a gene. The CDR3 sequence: CASSQGPGQGTGPQHF. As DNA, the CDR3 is TGTGCCAGCAGCCAAGGGCCGGGACAGGGGACCGGGCCCCAGCATTTT.

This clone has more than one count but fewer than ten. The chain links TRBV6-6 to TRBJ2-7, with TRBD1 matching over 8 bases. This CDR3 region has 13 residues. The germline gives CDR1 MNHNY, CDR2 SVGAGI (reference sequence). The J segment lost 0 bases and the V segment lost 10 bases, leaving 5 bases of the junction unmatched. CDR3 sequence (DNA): TGTGCCACACAGGGGGTTAGCTCCTACGAGCAGTACTTC. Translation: CATQGVSSYEQYF.

CDR3 nucleotide sequence: TGTGCCAGCTCACCATGGGCTCAGGGGGGCCAAGAGACCCAGTACTTC. It encodes CASSPWAQGGQETQYF. The chain recombines TRBV18 with TRBJ2-5, with TRBD1 as a possible D gene (7 bases). The CDR3 has 16 amino acids. V was trimmed by 2 bases and J by 1 base, leaving 14 bases between them. Germline loops: CDR1 KGHSH, CDR2 LQKENI.

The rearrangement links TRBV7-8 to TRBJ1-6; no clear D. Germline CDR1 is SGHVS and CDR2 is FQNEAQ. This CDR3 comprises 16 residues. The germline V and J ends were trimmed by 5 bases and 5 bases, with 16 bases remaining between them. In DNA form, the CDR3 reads TGTGCCAGCAGCGCCCTCCTCCGAGGTGATAATTCACCCCTCCACTTT. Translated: CASSALLRGDNSPLHF. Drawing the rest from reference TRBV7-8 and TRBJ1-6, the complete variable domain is GAGVSQSPRYKVAKRGQDVALRCDPISGHVSLFWYQQALGQGPEFLTYFQNEAQLDKSGLPSDRFFAERPEGSVSTLKIQRTQQEDSAVYLCASSALLRGDNSPLHFGNGTRLTVT.

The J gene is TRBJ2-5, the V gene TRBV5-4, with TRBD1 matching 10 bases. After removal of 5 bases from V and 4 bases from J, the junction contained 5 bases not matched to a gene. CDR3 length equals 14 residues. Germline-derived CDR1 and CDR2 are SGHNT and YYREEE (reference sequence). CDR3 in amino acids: CASSRDRGAETQYF. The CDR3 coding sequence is TGTGCCAGCAGTCGGGACAGGGGCGCAGAGACCCAGTACTTC.

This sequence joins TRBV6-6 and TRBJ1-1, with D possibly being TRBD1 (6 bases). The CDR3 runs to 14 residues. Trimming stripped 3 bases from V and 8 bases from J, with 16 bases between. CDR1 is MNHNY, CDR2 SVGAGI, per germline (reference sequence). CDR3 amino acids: CASSYTGPGEEAFF. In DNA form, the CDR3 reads TGTGCCAGCAGTTATACAGGGCCCGGGGAGGAAGCTTTCTTT.

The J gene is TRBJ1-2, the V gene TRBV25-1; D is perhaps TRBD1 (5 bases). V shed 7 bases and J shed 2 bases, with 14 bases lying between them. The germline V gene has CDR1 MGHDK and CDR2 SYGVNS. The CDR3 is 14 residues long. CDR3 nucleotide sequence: TGTGCCAGCACCGGGCAGGGTCGGAACTATGGCTACACCTTC. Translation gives CASTGQGRNYGYTF.